These T cell receptor beta chains were read from a single sample in a study of blood T cell repertoires in COVID-19. The data were produced by immunoSEQ multiplex PCR, yet TCRdb's version contains in-frame clones alone and is incomplete. The profile covers 110,000 to 150,000 clones, with more than 65% appearing a single time and around 4.4% taken by the ten largest. The sequenced sample was peripheral blood. The source is a man aged 60-69 years with acute or convalescent COVID-19. Each CDR3 is given with its conserved first and last residue. A D gene is named only where the DNA matches it firmly. Only part of the rows carry a size: once, few, many, or a class if the clone is expanded.

>TRBV7-2|-|TRBJ2-7|-
CASSLPGVHEQYF
TGTGCCAGCAGTCTCCCAGGGGTTCACGAGCAGTACTTC
>TRBV4-1|TRBD2|TRBJ2-1|-
CASSQYSGRGENNEQFF
TGCGCCAGCAGCCAATACAGCGGGAGGGGTGAAAACAATGAGCAGTTCTTC
>TRBV29-1|-|TRBJ1-3|-
CSVSEFSGNTIYF
TGCAGCGTTTCTGAGTTCTCTGGAAACACCATATATTTT
>TRBV7-8|TRBD2|TRBJ2-1|-
CASSLGSSGSRNEQFF
TGTGCCAGCAGCTTAGGGTCGAGCGGGAGTCGGAATGAGCAGTTCTTC
>TRBV10-2|TRBD1|TRBJ2-2|-
CANRQGIAGELFF
TGCGCCAATAGACAGGGGATTGCCGGGGAGCTGTTTTTT
>TRBV5-1|TRBD1|TRBJ1-2|-
CASSFGTGIYGYTF
TGCGCCAGCAGCTTTGGGACAGGGATCTATGGCTACACCTTC
>TRBV6-2/TRBV6-3|TRBD1|TRBJ2-7|once
CASSRQGLSYEQYF
TGTGCCAGCAGCCGACAGGGGCTATCCTACGAGCAGTACTTC
>TRBV5-1|-|TRBJ2-2|-
CASSLDTNTGELFF
TGCGCCAGCAGCTTGGACACGAACACCGGGGAGCTGTTTTTT
>TRBV19|TRBD2|TRBJ2-1|-
CASSLATSGRAGEQFF
TGTGCCAGTAGTCTCGCTACTAGCGGGAGGGCCGGAGAGCAGTTCTTC
>TRBV7-9|-|TRBJ1-1|-
CASSLGGRDGTEAFF
TGTGCCAGCAGCCTGGGAGGCAGGGATGGTACTGAAGCTTTCTTT
>TRBV5-1|TRBD1|TRBJ2-3|-
CASSLGTGGPDTQYF
TGCGCCAGCAGCTTGGGTACAGGGGGCCCAGATACGCAGTATTTT
>TRBV6-1|TRBD2|TRBJ2-7|few
CASSEMGVAGGRQYF
TGTGCCAGCAGTGAAATGGGGGTAGCGGGAGGCCGGCAGTACTTC
>TRBV21-1|-|TRBJ2-7|-
CASSKLGQGSRLAGITYEQYF
TGTGCCAGCAGCAAATTGGGACAGGGATCGAGGCTAGCGGGGATTACCTACGAGCAGTACTTC
>TRBV6-5|TRBD2|TRBJ2-5|-
CASSMAGGGETQYF
TGTGCCAGCAGTATGGCGGGAGGGGGCGAGACCCAGTACTTC
>TRBV19|TRBD1|TRBJ1-1|-
CASSRDSLNTEAFF
TGTGCCAGTAGCAGGGACAGTTTGAACACTGAAGCTTTCTTT
>TRBV11-2|TRBD1|TRBJ2-7|once
CASSLVGTGSYEQYF
TGTGCCAGCAGCTTAGTCGGGACAGGAAGCTACGAGCAGTACTTC
>TRBV28|-|TRBJ1-2|-
CASSWAGLGYGYTF
TGTGCCAGCAGTTGGGCAGGGTTAGGCTATGGCTACACCTTC
>TRBV5-1|TRBD2|TRBJ2-3|-
CASSSLTSGGSSTDTQYF
TGCGCCAGCAGCTCACTGACTAGCGGGGGGTCTAGCACAGATACGCAGTATTTT
>TRBV7-9|-|TRBJ1-2|-
CASSPTGGSYGYTF
TGTGCCAGCAGCCCGACGGGGGGTTCCTATGGCTACACCTTC
>TRBV25-1|TRBD1|TRBJ2-7|few
CASSRRQGARDEQYF
TGTGCCAGCAGTCGGCGGCAGGGGGCGCGAGACGAGCAGTACTTC
>TRBV5-8|-|TRBJ2-7|-
CASSLEAGMGEQYF
TGTGCCAGCAGCTTGGAGGCGGGGATGGGCGAGCAGTACTTC
>TRBV7-2|-|TRBJ1-2|-
CASSLDRRGPGYTF
TGTGCCAGCAGCTTAGACCGGAGGGGTCCCGGCTACACCTTC
>TRBV10-3|TRBD2|TRBJ2-5|-
CATLAGDQETQYF
TGTGCCACACTAGCGGGAGACCAAGAGACCCAGTACTTC
>TRBV7-9|-|TRBJ2-5|-
CASSETGSMVQETQYF
TGTGCCAGCAGCGAAACAGGATCCATGGTTCAAGAGACCCAGTACTTC
>TRBV7-8|TRBD1|TRBJ1-2|-
CASSLDRLGYTF
TGTGCCAGCAGCCTGGACAGGTTGGGCTACACCTTC
>TRBV6-2/TRBV6-3|-|TRBJ2-5|-
CASSYRWSRETQYF
TGTGCCAGCAGTTACCGATGGAGCCGGGAGACCCAGTACTTC
>TRBV9|TRBD1|TRBJ2-5|-
CASSVGTGVRETQYF
TGTGCCAGCAGCGTTGGGACAGGGGTGAGAGAGACCCAGTACTTC
>TRBV10-3|-|TRBJ1-6|-
CAISESIMRSPLHF
TGTGCCATCAGTGAGTCGATTATGCGTTCACCCCTCCACTTT
>TRBV28|-|TRBJ2-3|many
CASSQITTSTDTQYF
TGTGCCAGCAGCCAGATTACTACTAGCACAGATACGCAGTATTTT
>TRBV10-3|TRBD2|TRBJ2-3|-
CATFPGLAGTDTQYF
TGTGCCACCTTCCCGGGGCTAGCGGGCACAGATACGCAGTATTTT
>TRBV2|TRBD1|TRBJ2-7|-
CASSERAGGFYEQYF
TGTGCCAGCAGTGAACGGGCAGGGGGCTTCTACGAGCAGTACTTC
>TRBV19|-|TRBJ1-6|-
CASSHGQLTYNSPLHF
TGTGCCAGTAGTCATGGACAGCTAACCTATAATTCACCCCTCCACTTT
>TRBV6-5|-|TRBJ2-3|once
CASSKTDMRGTQYF
TGTGCCAGCAGCAAGACGGATATGCGGGGTACGCAGTATTTT
>TRBV3-1/TRBV3-2|TRBD2|TRBJ2-1|-
CASSQGGASGRGEQFF
TGTGCCAGCAGCCAGGGGGGGGCTAGCGGGAGGGGTGAGCAGTTCTTC
>TRBV19|-|TRBJ1-3|-
CASIPERRESGNTIYF
TGTGCCAGTATTCCCGAACGGAGGGAGTCTGGAAACACCATATATTTT
>TRBV29-1|-|TRBJ1-1|-
CSVPTGGGWFF
TGCAGCGTTCCCACGGGAGGAGGTTGGTTCTTT
>TRBV5-1|-|TRBJ1-2|-
CASSLAGEGYGYTF
TGCGCCAGCAGCTTGGCAGGGGAGGGCTATGGCTACACCTTC
>TRBV12-3/TRBV12-4|-|TRBJ1-5|-
CASRSTTNQPQHF
TGTGCCAGCAGGTCGACAACCAATCAGCCCCAGCATTTT
>TRBV3-1/TRBV3-2|TRBD1|TRBJ1-2|-
CASSQDPRDRDGYTF
TGTGCCAGCAGCCAAGACCCCCGGGACAGGGATGGCTACACCTTC
>TRBV4-1|-|TRBJ2-5|-
CASSQEGASRETQYF
TGCGCCAGCAGCCAAGAAGGGGCTTCCCGGGAGACCCAGTACTTC
>TRBV11-3|TRBD2|TRBJ2-1|few
CASSFGLAGSHEQFF
TGTGCCAGCAGCTTTGGACTAGCGGGAAGCCACGAGCAGTTCTTC
>TRBV7-2|-|TRBJ1-5|-
CASSTALGNQPQHF
TGTGCCAGCAGCACAGCACTGGGCAATCAGCCCCAGCATTTT
>TRBV5-1|TRBD2|TRBJ2-1|once
CASSLRLAGATEQFF
TGCGCCAGCAGCTTGAGACTAGCGGGAGCCACTGAGCAGTTCTTC